Listed below are T cell receptor beta chains from one sample, sequenced in a study of chemoradiotherapy in HPV16-positive cancers. The method was immunoSEQ multiplex PCR; TCRdb's version includes in-frame clones alone and lacks a portion of them. The table has 17,000 or so clones, 55% to 75% seen once. Source: tumor tissue, taken from a patient who underwent chemoradiotherapy. Receptors originate from a human donor with HPV-associated anogenital cancer. Each CDR3 is given with its conserved first and last residue. The D gene is left open where the match is weak. Clone sizes are given selectively: once, few, many, or a class where the clone is expanded.

>-|TRBV18|TRBJ2-3|-
CASSPLPIQGSTDTQYF
TGTGCCAGCTCACCCCTCCCGATACAGGGAAGCACAGATACGCAGTATTTT
>-|TRBV10-1|TRBJ2-3|few
CASSESPSKADTQYF
TGCGCCAGCAGTGAGTCGCCAAGTAAGGCAGATACGCAGTATTTT
>-|TRBV4-1|TRBJ2-7|-
CASSQGVGTVYEQYF
TGCGCCAGCAGCCAAGGAGTTGGGACTGTATACGAGCAGTACTTC
>-|TRBV28|TRBJ1-3|-
CASSLGGFGTGNTIYF
TGTGCCAGCAGTTTGGGGGGTTTTGGCACTGGAAACACCATATATTTT
>-|TRBV28|TRBJ2-7|-
CASSSYAAGVLGGEQYF
TGTGCCAGCAGTTCATATGCCGCAGGGGTCCTCGGTGGCGAGCAGTACTTC
>TRBD1|TRBV6-1|TRBJ1-2|-
CASSRTGGANYGYTF
TGTGCCAGTAGTAGGACAGGGGGTGCTAACTATGGCTACACCTTC
>TRBD1|TRBV28|TRBJ2-7|-
CASSLPGTGSSYEQYF
TGTGCCAGCAGTTTACCGGGGACAGGTTCCTCCTACGAGCAGTACTTC
>-|TRBV5-4|TRBJ2-7|-
CASSLGGGREQYF
TGTGCCAGCAGCTTAGGCGGAGGCCGCGAGCAGTACTTC
>-|TRBV7-9|TRBJ1-4|few
CASSLAWRGLEKLFF
TGTGCCAGCAGCTTAGCGTGGAGAGGTCTAGAAAAACTGTTTTTT
>TRBD1|TRBV4-1|TRBJ1-4|-
CASSQGQGGEKLFF
TGCGCCAGCAGCCAAGGACAGGGAGGGGAAAAACTGTTTTTT
>-|TRBV11-2|TRBJ2-4|-
CASSLDKFLVQYF
TGTGCCAGCAGCTTAGATAAATTTCTCGTTCAGTACTTC
>-|TRBV9|TRBJ1-3|-
CASSVSPAPGNTIYF
TGTGCCAGCAGCGTAAGTCCAGCCCCTGGAAACACCATATATTTT
>TRBD2|TRBV5-1|TRBJ2-5|-
CASSGTSQGETQYF
TGCGCCAGCAGCGGGACTAGCCAGGGAGAGACCCAGTACTTC
>-|TRBV5-1|TRBJ2-1|-
CASSLSPSGPDEQFF
TGCGCCAGCAGCTTAAGCCCCTCCGGCCCGGATGAGCAGTTCTTC
>TRBD1|TRBV6-1|TRBJ2-7|few
CASSEGTGSDEQYF
TGTGCCAGCAGTGAAGGGACAGGGTCGGACGAGCAGTACTTC
>TRBD2|TRBV5-4|TRBJ2-3|-
CASSLGASGGFTDTQYF
TGTGCCAGCAGCTTGGGGGCTAGCGGGGGGTTCACAGATACGCAGTATTTT
>TRBD1|TRBV19|TRBJ2-7|-
CASSIDTRQGSGLSYEQYF
TGTGCCAGTAGTATAGACACGAGACAGGGAAGTGGTCTGTCCTACGAGCAGTACTTC
>-|TRBV5-6|TRBJ1-5|once
CASSKTVLNQPQHF
TGTGCCAGCAGCAAGACAGTTCTCAATCAGCCCCAGCATTTT
>-|TRBV5-6|TRBJ2-7|-
CASSYDGGYEQYF
TGTGCCAGCAGCTACGACGGAGGATACGAGCAGTACTTC
>TRBD2|TRBV11-1|TRBJ2-4|-
CASSPPLAGRVNIQYF
TGTGCCAGCAGCCCCCCACTAGCGGGGAGGGTAAACATTCAGTACTTC
>-|TRBV11-3|TRBJ2-7|-
CASSLLTGRSEQYF
TGTGCCAGCAGCCTCCTAACAGGGAGAAGCGAGCAGTACTTC
>-|TRBV30|TRBJ2-3|few
CAWSATGWSTDTQYF
TGTGCCTGGAGTGCCACAGGGTGGTCCACAGATACGCAGTATTTT
>TRBD1|TRBV7-9|TRBJ1-2|medium-sized
CASSVTGVDGYTF
TGTGCCAGCAGCGTAACAGGGGTGGATGGCTACACCTTC
>-|TRBV7-6|TRBJ1-5|-
CASSTGGNQPQHF
TGTGCCAGCAGCACTGGGGGTAATCAGCCCCAGCATTTT
>-|TRBV28|TRBJ2-7|-
CASSSPGEKYEQYF
TGTGCCAGCAGTTCCCCCGGGGAAAAGTACGAGCAGTACTTC
>-|TRBV27|TRBJ2-7|-
CASRRGRPLSYEQYF
TGTGCCAGCCGCCGGGGCAGGCCTCTATCCTACGAGCAGTACTTC
>TRBD1|TRBV11-3|TRBJ1-5|once
CASSIDRDQPQHF
TGTGCCAGCAGCATCGACAGGGATCAGCCCCAGCATTTT
>TRBD2|TRBV2|TRBJ2-7|-
CASSELAGVYEQYF
TGTGCCAGCAGTGAATTAGCGGGGGTCTACGAGCAGTACTTC